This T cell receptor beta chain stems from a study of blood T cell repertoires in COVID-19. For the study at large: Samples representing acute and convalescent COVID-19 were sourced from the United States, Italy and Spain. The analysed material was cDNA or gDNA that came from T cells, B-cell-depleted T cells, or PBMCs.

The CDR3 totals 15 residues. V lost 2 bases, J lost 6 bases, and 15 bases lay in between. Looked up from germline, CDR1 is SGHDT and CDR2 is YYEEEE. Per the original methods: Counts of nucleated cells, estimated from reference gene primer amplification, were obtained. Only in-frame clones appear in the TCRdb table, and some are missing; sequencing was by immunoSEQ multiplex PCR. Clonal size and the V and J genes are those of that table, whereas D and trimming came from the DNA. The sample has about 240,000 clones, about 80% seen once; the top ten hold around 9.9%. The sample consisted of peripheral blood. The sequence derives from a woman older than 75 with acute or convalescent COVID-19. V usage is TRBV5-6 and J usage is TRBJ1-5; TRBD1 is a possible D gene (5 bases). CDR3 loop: CASSLGGVSGQPQHF. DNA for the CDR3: TGTGCCAGCAGCTTAGGAGGGGTATCGGGTCAGCCCCAGCATTTT. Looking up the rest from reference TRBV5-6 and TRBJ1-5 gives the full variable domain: DAGVTQSPTHLIKTRGQQVTLRCSPKSGHDTVSWYQQALGQGPQFIFQYYEEEERQRGNFPDRFSGHQFPNYSSELNVNALLLGDSALYLCASSLGGVSGQPQHFGDGTRLSIL.